The 26 T cell receptor beta chains below all came from one sample that was sequenced in a study of cytomegalovirus exposure and HLA in healthy donors. PCR involved 60 Vbeta and 13 Jbeta primers. The protocol was immunoSEQ multiplex PCR, while the TCRdb copy is restricted to in-frame clones and leaves out a portion. The sample contains around 100,000 clones, around 80% of which appear only once. The sample was PBMCs. The receptors stem from a male donor in good health and CMV-seropositive.

In this sample, this clone turned up a few times. J is TRBJ2-3 and V is TRBV18; 13 bases fit TRBD2. The V gene end was trimmed by 2 bases and the J gene end by 8 bases; junction bases not matched to a gene: 7. CDR3 length equals 16 residues. In germline, CDR1 is KGHSH, CDR2 LQKENI. The CDR3 loop reads CASSPTGTSGDGTQYF. Written as DNA, the CDR3 is TGTGCCAGCTCACCAACCGGGACTAGCGGGGATGGTACGCAGTATTTT.

The chain couples TRBV7-2 to TRBJ2-7, with 7 bases identical to TRBD2. V lost 4 bases to trimming and J lost 5 bases; unmatched junction nucleotides: 11. The CDR3 runs to 15 residues. Germline V gene data show CDR1 as SGHTA and CDR2 as FQGNSA. The CDR3 DNA sequence: TGTGCCAGCAGCTCCGGGGCCAGCGGGGCCGACGAGCAGTACTTC. Translation: CASSSGASGADEQYF.

V and J are TRBV5-1 and TRBJ2-7; 10 bases agree with TRBD1. The junction had 9 bases not matched to a gene; V was cut back by 5 bases and J by 7 bases. Per germline, CDR1 SGHRS and CDR2 YFSETQ. The CDR3 loop spans 14 amino acids. The chain's CDR3 is CASSSGTGAEEQYF. The CDR3 nucleotides read TGCGCCAGCAGTTCTGGGACAGGGGCCGAAGAGCAGTACTTC.

This clone appeared a single time. The chain is built from TRBV5-1 and TRBJ2-5, with TRBD2 matching 10 bases. The J call is doubtful: the DNA matches TRBJ2-7 better. The CDR3 spans 18 residues. Germline-derived CDR1 and CDR2 are SGHRS and YFSETQ. The CDR3 sequence is CASSLASSGGPSSYEQYF. DNA of the CDR3: TGCGCCAGCAGCTTGGCCTCTAGCGGGGGACCTAGCTCCTACGAGCAGTACTTC.

The genes are TRBV7-9 and TRBJ1-3, with no clear D. V lost 4 bases, J lost 7 bases, and 17 bases lay in between. This CDR3 is built from 15 residues. Germline CDR1 SEHNR, CDR2 FQNEAQ (reference sequence). CDR3 residues: CASSSHMAYPNTIYF. The DNA for the CDR3 is TGTGCCAGCAGCTCGCATATGGCTTATCCGAACACCATATATTTT.

This clone was detected once. V and J are TRBV18 and TRBJ1-1, with D possibly being TRBD1 (6 bases). V lost 3 bases and J 3 bases, leaving 8 bases between the germline ends. Per the germline V gene, CDR1 is KGHSH and CDR2 is LQKENI. This CDR3 spans 13 amino acids. The CDR3 loop is CASSPTGHTEAFF. CDR3 nucleotide sequence: TGTGCCAGCTCACCGACAGGTCACACTGAAGCTTTCTTT.

This clone was found once. The J gene is TRBJ2-7, the V gene TRBV7-6; TRBD1 agrees at 11 bases. V trimming: 2 bases; J trimming: 2 bases; junction bases outside the gene matches: 5. The CDR3 runs 16 residues. Per germline, CDR1 SGHVS and CDR2 FNYEAQ. CDR3 DNA: TGTGCCAGCAGCTTATTAGGGGGACAGGGGGCCTACGAGCAGTACTTC. Translating gives CASSLLGGQGAYEQYF.

The table lists this clone with a count of one. CDR3 sequence reads: CASRFRDRGAYEQFF. The CDR3 DNA reads TGCGCCAGCAGGTTCCGGGACAGGGGGGCTTATGAGCAGTTCTTC. This chain links TRBV5-1 with TRBJ2-1; TRBD1 agrees at 11 bases. There are 15 residues in the CDR3. The V and J ends lost 5 bases and 8 bases, in that order; junction bases with no gene match: 9. Germline CDR1 reads SGHRS; CDR2 reads YFSETQ.

The V gene is TRBV6-1, the J gene TRBJ1-5; no definite D call. Germline values: CDR1 MNHNS, CDR2 SASEGT. The V end lost 0 bases, the J end lost 7 bases, and 19 bases lay between the germline ends. This CDR3 comprises 17 residues. CDR3 protein: CASSEAQSGRADQPQHF. The CDR3 bases are TGTGCCAGCAGTGAAGCACAGTCGGGAAGGGCGGACCAGCCCCAGCATTTT.

The chain links TRBV7-8 to TRBJ1-5, with a possible D match to TRBD1 (5 bases). The CDR3 is 15 residues long. Germline CDR1 SGHVS, CDR2 FQNEAQ. V shed 3 bases and J shed 0 bases, with 9 bases lying between them. CDR3 nucleotides: TGTGCCAGCAGCTTTTTAGACAGTAGCAATCAGCCCCAGCATTTT. It encodes CASSFLDSSNQPQHF.

The chain employs TRBV11-3 and TRBJ1-1; 10 positions match TRBD1. Germline V gives CDR1 SGHNT, CDR2 YENEEA. Trimming cost V 4 bases and J 4 bases; bases outside gene matches: 6. The CDR3 covers 15 residues. CDR3: CASSWGTGEGTEAFF. The CDR3 DNA reads as TGTGCCAGCAGCTGGGGGACAGGGGAGGGCACTGAAGCTTTCTTT.

This clone was seen a handful of times. The V call is TRBV30, the J call TRBJ1-2; no reliable D call. Germline-derived CDR1 and CDR2 are GTSNPN and SVGIG (reference sequence). CDR3 length equals 13 residues. Trimming left V 2 bases short and J 5 bases short, with 12 bases between. CDR3 in DNA: TGTGCCTGGAGTTCAGGACTGACATATGGCTACACCTTC. It yields the protein CAWSSGLTYGYTF.

This clone was seen a single time. The V and J genes are TRBV6-5 and TRBJ1-1; 8 nucleotides match TRBD1. The J segment lost 4 bases and the V segment lost 5 bases, leaving 3 bases of the junction unmatched. The CDR3 is 13 residues long. Germline values: CDR1 MNHEY, CDR2 SVGAGI. The CDR3 bases are TGTGCCAGCAGTCGACAGGGGAGCACTGAAGCTTTCTTT. Encoded protein: CASSRQGSTEAFF.

CDR3 residues: CASSLEGIGTQYF. CDR3 coding DNA: TGCGCCAGCAGCTTGGAGGGGATTGGGACCCAGTACTTC. The rearrangement joins TRBV5-1 to TRBJ2-5, with a weak D call TRBD1 (5 bases). The CDR3 loop spans 13 amino acids. Germline CDR1 reads SGHRS; CDR2 reads YFSETQ. V was cut by 0 bases and J by 7 bases, with 10 bases left in between.

The J gene is TRBJ2-1, the V gene TRBV29-1, with D possibly matching TRBD2 (6 bases). The CDR3 consists of 13 residues. CDR1 SQVTM and CDR2 ANQGSEA come from the germline V gene. V shed 7 bases and J shed 9 bases, with 19 bases lying between them. CDR3 in amino acids: CSAKYGGYGEQFF. The CDR3 bases are TGCAGCGCCAAGTATGGGGGGTACGGTGAGCAGTTCTTC.

This clone has a handful of counts. V gene TRBV6-6 combines with J gene TRBJ1-5, with D unresolved. This CDR3 has 16 residues. Germline lookup yields CDR1 MNHNY and CDR2 SVGAGI (reference sequence). V was shortened by 4 bases and J by 5 bases, with 18 bases between the two germline ends. The CDR3 here is CASSSGGGVGYQPQHF. The CDR3 coding sequence is TGTGCCAGCAGTTCAGGTGGCGGGGTGGGATATCAGCCCCAGCATTTT.

The chain uses TRBV10-2 and TRBJ2-7; 12 bases agree with TRBD2. In germline, CDR1 is WSHSY, CDR2 SAAADI. The CDR3 has 17 residues. V was pared by 3 bases and J by 2 bases, with 8 bases of the junction left unmatched. The chain's CDR3 is CASSEGLAGTGPYEQYF. Written as DNA, the CDR3 is TGCGCCAGCAGTGAAGGACTAGCGGGGACCGGCCCCTACGAGCAGTACTTC.

The chain is built from TRBV4-2 and TRBJ2-3; 9 nucleotides align to TRBD2. CDR3 size: 17 residues. The J segment lost 0 bases and the V segment lost 1 base, leaving 5 bases of the junction unmatched. Looked up from germline, CDR1 is LGHNA and CDR2 is YNFKEQ. This CDR3 reads CASSQGVAGDSTDTQYF. The CDR3 DNA is TGTGCCAGCAGCCAAGGGGTAGCGGGGGATAGCACAGATACGCAGTATTTT.

This clone was recorded a few times. The chain links TRBV30 to TRBJ2-3, with D perhaps matching TRBD2 (6 bases). Germline values: CDR1 GTSNPN, CDR2 SVGIG (reference sequence). The CDR3 totals 15 residues. V was cut by 2 bases and J by 3 bases, with 15 bases left in between. CDR3 residues: CAWSNRDFRTDTQYF. CDR3 in DNA: TGTGCCTGGAGTAACCGGGACTTTCGAACAGATACGCAGTATTTT.

The CDR3 coding sequence is TGTGCCAGCAGCTTAGCTGGTAGCGGGTCGAGCACAGATACGCAGTATTTT. Translated, it gives CASSLAGSGSSTDTQYF. The chain employs TRBV11-2 and TRBJ2-3; 7 nucleotides line up with TRBD2. V shed 1 base and J 0 bases; nucleotides not matched to a gene: 7. CDR1 and CDR2 from the germline V gene are SGHAT and FQNNGV. CDR3 length: 17 amino acids.

The chain joins TRBV7-9 to TRBJ2-3; TRBD2 matches at 7 bases. J lost 3 bases, V lost 0 bases, and 6 bases had no gene match. The CDR3 is 16 amino acids. The V gene's germline CDR1 is SEHNR and CDR2 FQNEAQ (reference sequence). The CDR3 protein is CASSLAPGLMTDTQYF. As DNA, the CDR3 is TGTGCCAGCAGCTTAGCGCCGGGACTAATGACAGATACGCAGTATTTT.

This clone is judged medium-sized (0.01 to 0.1%). This sequence joins TRBV5-6 and TRBJ2-3, with 7 bases aligning to TRBD2. V was pared by 2 bases and J by 1 base, with 4 bases of the junction left unmatched. The CDR3 spans 15 residues. Per germline, CDR1 SGHDT and CDR2 YYEEEE. In DNA, the CDR3 is TGTGCCAGCAGCTTTCAGCTAGCGGGCACAGATACGCAGTATTTT. Protein sequence: CASSFQLAGTDTQYF.

The J gene is TRBJ1-2, the V gene TRBV18, with TRBD1 as a possible D gene (6 bases). The CDR3 extends over 13 amino acids. Trimming left V 3 bases short and J 7 bases short, with 12 bases between. The germline V gene has CDR1 KGHSH and CDR2 LQKENI. CDR3 bases: TGTGCCAGCTCACCGCAACAGGGTGGTGGCTACACCTTC. Amino acids: CASSPQQGGGYTF.

This chain joins TRBV7-8 and TRBJ2-5; D is possibly TRBD1 (6 bases). CDR1 and CDR2 (germline): SGHVS, FQNEAQ. The V and J ends lost 1 base and 5 bases respectively, with 14 bases between them. The CDR3 spans 15 residues. The chain's CDR3 is CASSLVGAGGETQYF. The CDR3 nucleotides read TGTGCCAGCAGCTTAGTGGGGGCCGGAGGTGAGACCCAGTACTTC.

The chain joins TRBV30 to TRBJ1-5; 7 bases align to TRBD1. The CDR3 loop spans 18 amino acids. Germline V gene sequence: CDR1 GTSNPN, CDR2 SVGIG (reference sequence). J was trimmed by 7 bases and V by 2 bases; bases with no gene match: 20. The CDR3 sequence: CAWSHPFQTGAERQPQHF. The CDR3 DNA sequence: TGTGCCTGGAGTCACCCGTTTCAAACAGGGGCGGAGAGGCAGCCCCAGCATTTT.

V usage is TRBV5-6 and J usage is TRBJ2-7, with 8 bases fitting TRBD1. Germline V lookup: CDR1 SGHDT, CDR2 YYEEEE. The length of the CDR3 is 14 residues. J was trimmed by 5 bases and V by 1 base; bases with no gene match: 5. The chain's CDR3 is CASSLNRGVDEQYF. The CDR3 DNA follows: TGTGCCAGCAGCTTGAACAGGGGGGTCGACGAGCAGTACTTC.